This TCR beta chain was documented in a study of shared clonotypes between healthy human individuals (dated by TCRdb to 2020 to 2022). Context from the whole study: The cohort comprised a couple of women and a few men aged 18 to 49 years. Per donor, three plates each were used for CD4 naive and CD4 memory, two for CD8 naive, and one for CD8 memory. Blood TCR repertoires of five healthy adults were deeply sequenced to estimate repertoire size and the extent of clonotype sharing between individuals. To increase sequencing depth and limit assay-specific biases, different laboratories used diverse techniques to prepare libraries and sequence TCR repertoires. Per donor, leukapheresis produced somewhere between about 0.94 and 10 billion PBMCs. Broad study findings and their caveats: Pairwise subsampling led to the expectation that sequencing depth would affect the degree of clonotype sharing among donors. Larger estimated clonotype richness was generally found for naive subsets than for memory subsets. Across a handful of donors, roughly 5% of naive CD4, approximately 3.6% of naive CD8, under 2.5% of memory CD4, and 0.4% of memory CD8 clonotypes were shared. Incomplete sequencing was indicated by rarefaction of sorted-subset datasets, despite the large sequencing depth. Because the study included a small number of donors, the genetic and exposure-history diversity represented was limited. Sampling was limited to blood, and TCR repertoires in tissue likely differ from TCR repertoires in blood. Higher generation probabilities were observed for clonotypes shared by all four sorted-subset donors than for non-shared clonotypes.

In the case of this clone: Which antigen it targets is not known. No per-base quality is available; no much larger clone lies one base away.

V sheds 2 bases and J sheds 7 bases, leaving 14 bases between their ends. Via the germline V gene, CDR1 is MNHEY and CDR2 SVGAGI. Including the terminal cysteine and phenylalanine, the CDR3 comprises 15 residues. Kept here is only the CDR3 DNA, which spans 45 bases and is read in frame from base 1. Healthy HIV-negative adults with no recently reported acute infections or vaccinations were included as donors. Every donor was a Caucasian adult residing in Nashville, Tennessee, USA. CD4+ T cells were enriched by magnetic negative selection; naive cells were then positively selected on CD45RA, and the negative fraction formed the memory subset. Blood was collected by leukapheresis, and PBMCs were isolated by Ficoll-Histopaque density gradient centrifugation and then cryopreserved in liquid nitrogen vapor phase. Analytical flow cytometry was used to check the purity and quantity of each magnetically sorted T cell population. Genomic DNA was isolated from every sorted fraction and measured by UV absorbance on a Nanodrop 2000c.

Using the deep immunoSEQ assay, multiplex PCR amplified TCR CDR3 regions from genomic DNA. Extracted genomic DNA from each cell subset was distributed evenly across all wells of several immunoSEQ 96-well plates, and each plate was treated as a replicate. For sorted subsets, about 220 ng of genomic DNA, equivalent to around 29,000 T cell genomes, went into each replicate PCR. The purified libraries were quantified using a Qubit 3.0 fluorometer, sized with a Bioanalyzer 2100, and then quantified again using the KAPA Library Quantification kit. Every immunoSEQ 96-well plate was sequenced on a separate single-read 150-cycle Illumina NextSeq 550 flow cell. The authors' pipeline ran thus. The immunoSEQ output contained only junctional sequences without quality scores, so filtering could not match that applied to full-length reads. To assign V/J genes and CDR3, sequences were annotated using PyIR, a Python wrapper for IgBLAST v1.9, with IMGT germline references. Reads with weak V/J assignments (E-value above 1e-6), missing CDR3, stop codons, out-of-frame junctions, or ambiguous translated residues were removed. V3J clonotypes were defined as sequences sharing an identical inferred V gene, J gene, and CDR3 amino acid sequence. To compute the percentage overlap between repertoires, the number of shared unique clonotypes was divided by the size of the smaller repertoire. RTK rarefaction, the Chao1 estimator, and Recon v2.1 estimates of unobserved clonotypes were used to assess repertoire richness. OLGA was used to compute generation probabilities for all TCRbeta clonotypes that the gDNA method yielded from a handful of donors. Imported from immuneACCESS, the table was reduced by TCRdb to in-frame sequences with V and J called. These copies leave out some clones; in studies compared against another copy, an unresolved V gene accounts for under half, and the cause of the remainder is not known. Clone size and V and J calls were adopted from that table, with D and trimming inferred from the DNA. The sample table holds 2 million to 2.5 million clones, of which roughly 95% were seen once. The top ten hold about 0.13% of the sample.

Sequencing used naive CD4+ T cells sorted from blood. The cell subset or site label corresponds to: CD45RA+ positively selected. The sequence joins TRBV6-5 to TRBJ1-4; no D gene is confidently identified. This clonotype was obtained from a man aged 18-30 years in good health. In nucleotide form, the sequence is TGTGCCAGCAGTTACAGACCCCTAACGGGTGAAAAACTGTTTTTT. Its protein product is CASSYRPLTGEKLFF.